This T cell receptor (beta chain) was recorded in a study of CD4+ T cells in melanoma. The germline V and J ends were trimmed by 6 bases and 2 bases, with 11 bases remaining between them. Per the germline V gene, CDR1 is SNHLY and CDR2 is FYNNEI. CDR3 length equals 14 residues. This clone was counted between two and nine times. Its antigen is not identified. The method was immunoSEQ multiplex PCR; TCRdb's version includes in-frame clones alone and lacks a portion of them. The table lists some 50,000 clones, roughly 87% of them singletons. Study results and limitations: Neoantigen-specific CD4+ T cells in melanoma reportedly had diverse differentiation states. A reported correlation linked neoantigen-specific CD4+ T cells to CD8+, macrophage and B cell function.

The rearrangement uses TRBV2 and TRBJ1-5; D may be TRBD1 (5 bases). This receptor was identified in a human donor with melanoma. Sample: peripheral blood. CDR3 in amino acids: CASRGGLGNQPQHF. Written as DNA, the CDR3 is TGTGCCAGCAGGGGGGGGTTGGGCAATCAGCCCCAGCATTTT.